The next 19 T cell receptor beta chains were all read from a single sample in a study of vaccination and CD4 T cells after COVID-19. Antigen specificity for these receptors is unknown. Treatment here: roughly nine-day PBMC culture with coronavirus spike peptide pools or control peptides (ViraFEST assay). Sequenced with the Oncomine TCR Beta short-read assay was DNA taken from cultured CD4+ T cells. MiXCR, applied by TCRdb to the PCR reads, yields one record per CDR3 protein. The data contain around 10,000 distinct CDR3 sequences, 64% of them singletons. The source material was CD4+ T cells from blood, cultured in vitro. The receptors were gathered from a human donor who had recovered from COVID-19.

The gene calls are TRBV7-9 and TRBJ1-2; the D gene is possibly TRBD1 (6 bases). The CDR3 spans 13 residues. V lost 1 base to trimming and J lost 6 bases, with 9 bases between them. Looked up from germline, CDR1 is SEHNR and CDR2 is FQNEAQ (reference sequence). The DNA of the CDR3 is TGTGCCAGCAGCTTAGTGGGGGCCCATGGCTACACCTTC. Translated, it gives CASSLVGAHGYTF.

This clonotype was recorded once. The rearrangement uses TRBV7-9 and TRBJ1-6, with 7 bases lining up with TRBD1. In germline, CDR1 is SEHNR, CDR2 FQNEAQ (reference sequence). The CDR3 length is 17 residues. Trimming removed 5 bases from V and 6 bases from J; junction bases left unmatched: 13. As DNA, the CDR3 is TGTGCCAGCAGCAGCCGGACAGGCGGGGACTTTAATTCACCCCTCCACTTT. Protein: CASSSRTGGDFNSPLHF.

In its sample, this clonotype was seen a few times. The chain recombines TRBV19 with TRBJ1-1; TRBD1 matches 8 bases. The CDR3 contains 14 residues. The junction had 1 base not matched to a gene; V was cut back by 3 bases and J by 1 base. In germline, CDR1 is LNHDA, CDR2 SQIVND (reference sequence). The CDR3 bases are TGTGCCAGTAGTATTACAGGGGGGAACACTGAAGCTTTCTTT. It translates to CASSITGGNTEAFF.

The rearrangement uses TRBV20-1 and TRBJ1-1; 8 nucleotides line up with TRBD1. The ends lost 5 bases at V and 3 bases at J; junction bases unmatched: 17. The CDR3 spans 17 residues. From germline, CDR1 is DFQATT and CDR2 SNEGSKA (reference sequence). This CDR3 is CSAPQPNRGSLHTEAFF. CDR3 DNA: TGCAGTGCTCCTCAACCAAACAGGGGGTCATTGCACACTGAAGCTTTCTTT.

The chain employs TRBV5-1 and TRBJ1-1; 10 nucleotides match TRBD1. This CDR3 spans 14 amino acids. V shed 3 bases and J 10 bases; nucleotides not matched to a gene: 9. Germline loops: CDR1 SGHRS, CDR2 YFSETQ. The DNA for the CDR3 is TGCGCCAGCAGCTCGTCCCGGGACAGGGGTGGAGCTTTCTTT. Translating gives CASSSSRDRGGAFF.

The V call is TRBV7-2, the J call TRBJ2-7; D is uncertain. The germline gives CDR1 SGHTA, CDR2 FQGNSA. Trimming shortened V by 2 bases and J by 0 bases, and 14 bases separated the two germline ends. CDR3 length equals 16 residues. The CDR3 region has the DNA TGTGCCAGCAGCTTACCGGGCCGTTGGAGCTCCTACGAGCAGTACTTC. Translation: CASSLPGRWSSYEQYF.

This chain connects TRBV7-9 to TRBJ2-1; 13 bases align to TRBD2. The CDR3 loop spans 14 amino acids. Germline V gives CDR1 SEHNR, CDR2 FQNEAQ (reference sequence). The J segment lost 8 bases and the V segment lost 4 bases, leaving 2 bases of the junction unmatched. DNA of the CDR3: TGTGCCAGCAGCTACGGGACTAGCGGGGATGAGCAGTTCTTC. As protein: CASSYGTSGDEQFF.

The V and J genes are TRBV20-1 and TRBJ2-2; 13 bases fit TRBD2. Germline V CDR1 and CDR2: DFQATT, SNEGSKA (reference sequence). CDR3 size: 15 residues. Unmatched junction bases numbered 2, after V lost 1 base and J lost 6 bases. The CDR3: CSARGGLAGAGELFF. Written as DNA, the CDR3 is TGCAGTGCTAGAGGCGGACTAGCGGGGGCCGGGGAGCTGTTTTTT.

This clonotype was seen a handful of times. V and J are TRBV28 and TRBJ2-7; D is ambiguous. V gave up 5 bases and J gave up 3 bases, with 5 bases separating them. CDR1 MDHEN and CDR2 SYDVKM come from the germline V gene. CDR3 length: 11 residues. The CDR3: CASSALYEQYF. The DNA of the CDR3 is TGTGCCAGCAGTGCGCTCTACGAGCAGTACTTC.

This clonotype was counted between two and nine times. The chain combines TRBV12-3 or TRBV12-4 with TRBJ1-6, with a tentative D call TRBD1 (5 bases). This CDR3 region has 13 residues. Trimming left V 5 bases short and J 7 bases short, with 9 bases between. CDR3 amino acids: CASSGDGNSPLHF. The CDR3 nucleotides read TGTGCCAGCAGTGGGGACGGAAATTCACCCCTCCACTTT.

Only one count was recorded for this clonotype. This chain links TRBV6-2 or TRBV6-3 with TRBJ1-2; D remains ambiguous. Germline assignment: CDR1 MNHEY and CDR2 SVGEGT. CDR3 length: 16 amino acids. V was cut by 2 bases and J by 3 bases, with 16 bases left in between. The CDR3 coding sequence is TGTGCCAGCAGTTACGCTGGCTCCCAAAGGGACTATGGCTACACCTTC. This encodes CASSYAGSQRDYGYTF.

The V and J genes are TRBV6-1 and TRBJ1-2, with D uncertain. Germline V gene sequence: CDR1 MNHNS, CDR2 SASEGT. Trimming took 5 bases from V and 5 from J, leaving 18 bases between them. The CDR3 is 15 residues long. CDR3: CASSPRKALSYGYTF. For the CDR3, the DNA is TGTGCCAGCAGTCCGAGGAAGGCGCTTTCTTATGGCTACACCTTC.

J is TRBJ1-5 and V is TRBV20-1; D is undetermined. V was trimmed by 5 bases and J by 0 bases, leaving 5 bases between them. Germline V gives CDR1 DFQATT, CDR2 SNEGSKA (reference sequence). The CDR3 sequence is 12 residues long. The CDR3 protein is CSAQTSNQPQHF. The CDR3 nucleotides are TGCAGTGCTCAAACTAGCAATCAGCCCCAGCATTTT.

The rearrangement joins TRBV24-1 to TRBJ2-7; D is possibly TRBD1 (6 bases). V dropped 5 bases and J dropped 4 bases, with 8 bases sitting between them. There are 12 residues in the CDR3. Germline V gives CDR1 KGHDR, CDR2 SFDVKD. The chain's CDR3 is CATSGTDYEQYF. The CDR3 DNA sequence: TGTGCCACCAGTGGGACAGATTACGAGCAGTACTTC.

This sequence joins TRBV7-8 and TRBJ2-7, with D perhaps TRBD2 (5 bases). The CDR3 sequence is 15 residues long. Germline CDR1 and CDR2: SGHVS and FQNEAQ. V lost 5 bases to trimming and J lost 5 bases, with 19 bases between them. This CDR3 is CASSPPRRYGDEQYF. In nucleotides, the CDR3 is TGTGCCAGCAGCCCCCCACGGAGGTACGGTGACGAGCAGTACTTC.

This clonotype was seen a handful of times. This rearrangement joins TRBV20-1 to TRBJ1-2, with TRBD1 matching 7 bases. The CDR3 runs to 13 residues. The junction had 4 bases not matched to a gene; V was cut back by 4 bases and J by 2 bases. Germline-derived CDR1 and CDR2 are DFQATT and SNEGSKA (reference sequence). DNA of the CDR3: TGCAGTGCTACTCGCAGGGGGAACTATGGCTACACCTTC. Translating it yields CSATRRGNYGYTF.

CDR3 DNA sequence: TGTGCCAGCAGAACGGACGGGGACGGGGAGCTGTTTTTT. Translating it yields CASRTDGDGELFF. The chain links TRBV12-3 or TRBV12-4 to TRBJ2-2; tentatively, D is TRBD2 (5 bases). V lost 6 bases, J lost 7 bases, and 12 bases lay in between. The CDR3 totals 13 residues.

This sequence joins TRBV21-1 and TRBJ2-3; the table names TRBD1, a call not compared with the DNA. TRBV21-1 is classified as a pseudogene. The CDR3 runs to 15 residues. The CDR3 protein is CASNKGNGTPDTQYF. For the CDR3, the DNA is TGTGCCAGCAACAAAGGGAACGGGACCCCAGATACGCAGTATTTT.

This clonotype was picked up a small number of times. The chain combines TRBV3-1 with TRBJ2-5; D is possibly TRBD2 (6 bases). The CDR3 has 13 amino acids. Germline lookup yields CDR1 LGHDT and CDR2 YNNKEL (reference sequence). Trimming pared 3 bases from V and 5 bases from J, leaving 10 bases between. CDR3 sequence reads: CASSHAGGETQYF. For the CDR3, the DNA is TGTGCCAGCAGCCACGCAGGAGGGGAGACCCAGTACTTC.